The 18 T cell receptor beta chains listed next were all sequenced from one sample in a study of neurological immune-mediated disorders. One entry per CDR3 protein, called by TCRdb with MiXCR from the 5' RACE reads. Here the sample spans tens of thousands of distinct CDR3 sequences, 11% being singletons. The sequencing sample was made of CD4+ T cells from blood. The origin of the receptors is a woman aged 25 to 45 with HTLV-1-associated myelopathy (HAM/TSP).

This clonotype has at least ten counts. The chain recombines TRBV20-1 with TRBJ1-1, with TRBD1 as a possible D gene (5 bases). CDR1 and CDR2 (germline): DFQATT, SNEGSKA (reference sequence). V gave up 6 bases and J gave up 2 bases, with 13 bases separating them. The length of the CDR3 is 13 residues. CDR3 nucleotide sequence: TGCAGTGCCAGACGGCAGGGTAACACTGAAGCTTTCTTT. Its translation is CSARRQGNTEAFF.

The sample holds many counts of this clonotype. In nucleotides, the CDR3 is TGCAGCGTTCCCAGGGACGGGATCACAGATACGCAGTATTTT. The encoded protein is CSVPRDGITDTQYF. This chain connects TRBV29-1 to TRBJ2-3; D may be TRBD1 or TRBD2 (5 bases each). CDR1 is SQVTM and CDR2 is ANQGSEA in the germline V gene. The CDR3 is made up of 14 amino acids. With 5 bases removed from V and 2 bases from J, the gap between germline ends came to 14 bases.

This clonotype was seen more than once but under ten times. The chain recombines TRBV7-3 with TRBJ1-1; D ambiguous. The V and J ends lost 1 base and 0 bases respectively, with 12 bases between them. This CDR3 is 16 amino acids long. The V gene's germline CDR1 is SGHTA and CDR2 FQGTGA. The CDR3 here is CASSLRTRRMNTEAFF. CDR3 in DNA: TGTGCCAGCAGCTTAAGGACCAGGAGGATGAACACTGAAGCTTTCTTT.

With regard to this clonotype: One end of the junction varies from germline; a read error may be responsible. CDR3 sequence reads: CASSPSAQEASTDTQYF. The CDR3 nucleotides read TGCGCAAGCAGCCCCTCGGCGCAAGAGGCTAGCACAGATACGCAGTATTTT. The chain carries TRBV5-1 and TRBJ2-3; D not certain. The germline CDR1 and CDR2 sequences are SGHRS and YFSETQ. The CDR3 totals 17 residues.

Ten or more counts support this clonotype. This chain uses TRBV20-1 with TRBJ2-3; 12 bases fit TRBD2. The V and J ends lost 7 bases and 4 bases, in that order; junction bases with no gene match: 6. The V gene's germline CDR1 is DFQATT and CDR2 SNEGSKA (reference sequence). The CDR3 totals 14 residues. This CDR3 is CSVFLAGGSDTQYF. CDR3 DNA sequence: TGCAGTGTTTTTCTAGCGGGGGGGTCAGATACGCAGTATTTT.

In this sample, this clonotype turned up many times. The chain joins TRBV27 to TRBJ1-1, with TRBD1 identical over 9 bases. Trimming cost V 4 bases and J 4 bases; bases outside gene matches: 7. This CDR3 region has 15 residues. The germline V gene encodes CDR1 MNHEY and CDR2 SMNVEV (reference sequence). The CDR3, as DNA: TGTGCCAGCAGTTCCACAGGGGGCTGGGGCACTGAAGCTTTCTTT. Translation: CASSSTGGWGTEAFF.

This clonotype was seen a handful of times. V usage is TRBV10-1 and J usage is TRBJ1-5; D is ambiguous. In germline, CDR1 is WNHNN, CDR2 SYGVQD (reference sequence). There are 18 residues in the CDR3. V was cut by 6 bases and J by 2 bases, with 23 bases left in between. CDR3 bases: TGCGCCAGCAGACTTCTCATGGTACTCGCAGGCTGCAATCAGCCCCAGCATTTT. Its translation: CASRLLMVLAGCNQPQHF.

In its sample, this clonotype was seen many times. This chain joins TRBV10-3 and TRBJ1-3; 7 bases match TRBD1. The CDR3 runs 14 residues. Germline assignment: CDR1 ENHRY and CDR2 SYGVKD. V lost 4 bases, J lost 1 base, and 1 base stayed unmatched. CDR3 loop: CAISGTGSGNTIYF. The CDR3, as DNA: TGTGCCATCAGTGGGACAGGATCTGGAAACACCATATATTTT.

In its sample, this clonotype was seen many times. The chain employs TRBV2 and TRBJ2-7, with TRBD1 matching 8 bases. This CDR3 contains 14 residues. Germline V gives CDR1 SNHLY, CDR2 FYNNEI. The ends lost 4 bases at V and 3 bases at J; junction bases unmatched: 5. DNA for the CDR3: TGTGCCAGCAGTGTGGGAGACAGGGGCTACGAGCAGTACTTC. This translates into CASSVGDRGYEQYF.

Many counts were recorded for this clonotype. The chain employs TRBV7-8 and TRBJ1-1; a weak D match, TRBD1 (6 bases). V lost 0 bases, J lost 7 bases, and 12 bases lay in between. Germline V gene sequence: CDR1 SGHVS, CDR2 FQNEAQ. CDR3 length: 14 residues. In DNA, the CDR3 is TGTGCCAGCAGCTTAGCCTTATTACAGGGTGAAGCTTTCTTT. This encodes CASSLALLQGEAFF.

The sample holds many counts of this clonotype. This chain links TRBV7-2 with TRBJ2-7; D gene uncertain. V shed 5 bases and J shed 4 bases, with 15 bases lying between them. Germline V gene data show CDR1 as SGHTA and CDR2 as FQGNSA. The CDR3 loop spans 14 amino acids. CDR3 coding DNA: TGTGCCAGCAGCCCCAGACCCCCCCTGTACGAGCAGTACTTC. Translated, it gives CASSPRPPLYEQYF.

This clonotype was found many times. The chain has TRBV7-2 and TRBJ2-2; 10 positions match TRBD2. Trimming took 5 bases from V and 4 from J; bases not matched to a gene: 7. The CDR3 consists of 16 residues. Germline V gives CDR1 SGHTA, CDR2 FQGNSA. The CDR3 here is CASSPGLAAVTGELFF. The CDR3 DNA reads as TGTGCCAGCAGCCCAGGACTAGCGGCGGTCACCGGGGAGCTGTTTTTT.

This clonotype was observed a few times. The chain combines TRBV6-2 or TRBV6-3 with TRBJ1-5; D remains ambiguous. CDR1 and CDR2 from the germline V gene are MNHEY and SVGEGT. V was pared by 2 bases and J by 3 bases, with 20 bases between. The CDR3 contains 18 residues. In DNA, the CDR3 is TGTGCCAGCAGTTACCCCCCCGGGGAATATCCACTCAATCAGCCCCAGCATTTT. Translation: CASSYPPGEYPLNQPQHF.

The table lists this clonotype with many counts. The rearrangement links TRBV5-1 to TRBJ1-2; D perhaps matches TRBD1 (5 bases). Deletions cut 0 bases from V and 8 bases from J, with 20 bases between. The CDR3 is made up of 16 amino acids. CDR1 is SGHRS and CDR2 is YFSETQ in the germline V gene. The CDR3 is CASSLGSGAAVGGYTF. The CDR3 nucleotides read TGCGCCAGCAGCTTGGGTTCCGGGGCGGCTGTTGGCGGCTACACCTTC.

This clonotype was found many times. The J gene is TRBJ2-3, the V gene TRBV5-1; 8 bases are a match to TRBD2. Germline V gene lookup returns CDR1 SGHRS and CDR2 YFSETQ. This CDR3 spans 15 amino acids. J lost 0 bases, V lost 4 bases, and 4 bases had no gene match. The DNA of the CDR3 is TGCGCCAGCAGCCCGGGGGGGTCTAGCACAGATACGCAGTATTTT. Encoded protein: CASSPGGSSTDTQYF.

This clonotype was counted many times. V is TRBV2 and J is TRBJ1-2; maybe TRBD1 (5 bases). This CDR3 has 14 residues. Germline assignment: CDR1 SNHLY and CDR2 FYNNEI. V dropped 5 bases and J dropped 4 bases, with 14 bases sitting between them. CDR3 in amino acids: CASSSHTDSYGYTF. CDR3 nucleotide sequence: TGTGCCAGCAGTTCACACACAGACAGCTATGGCTACACCTTC.

About this clonotype: One end of the junction fails to match germline, which may point to a read error. The chain employs TRBV10-3 and TRBJ1-1; D call uncertain. The CDR3 loop spans 14 amino acids. The germline gives CDR1 ENHRY, CDR2 SYGVKD. The CDR3 sequence: CAISVMGENNEDFF. CDR3 DNA sequence: TGTGCCATCAGTGTGATGGGCGAGAACAATGAAGATTTCTTT.

This clonotype was picked up many times. The chain carries TRBV28 and TRBJ1-2; D is ambiguous. The ends were cut back, 8 bases at V and 3 bases at J, with 10 bases in the middle. Germline-derived CDR1 and CDR2 are MDHEN and SYDVKM. This CDR3 is built from 12 residues. For the CDR3, the DNA is TGTGCCAGCCAGCTAGCCTACTATGGCTACACCTTC. Translating gives CASQLAYYGYTF.